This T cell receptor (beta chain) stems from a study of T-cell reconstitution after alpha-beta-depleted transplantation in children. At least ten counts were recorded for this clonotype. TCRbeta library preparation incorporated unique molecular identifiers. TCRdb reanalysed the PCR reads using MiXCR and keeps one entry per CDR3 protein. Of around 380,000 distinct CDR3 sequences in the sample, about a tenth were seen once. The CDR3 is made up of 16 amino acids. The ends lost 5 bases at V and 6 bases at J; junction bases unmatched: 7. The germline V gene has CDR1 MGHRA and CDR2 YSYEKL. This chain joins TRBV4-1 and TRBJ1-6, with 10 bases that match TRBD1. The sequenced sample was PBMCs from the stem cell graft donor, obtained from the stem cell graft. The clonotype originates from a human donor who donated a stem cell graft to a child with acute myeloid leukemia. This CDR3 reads CASSLGTGAPNSPLHF. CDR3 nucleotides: TGCGCCAGCAGCTTAGGGACAGGGGCGCCTAATTCACCCCTCCACTTT.